The clone carrying this T cell receptor (beta chain) has just a few counts. Its antigen is still unknown. Both 60 Vbeta primers and 13 Jbeta primers went into the PCR. Profiled with immunoSEQ multiplex PCR; TCRdb holds only in-frame clones, not every one. The sample carries about 130,000 clones, approximately 70% recorded once. The sample originates from a study of cytomegalovirus exposure and HLA in healthy donors. Study-level findings and limits: The authors confirmed in vitro that three CMV-associated chains were specific for CMV antigens.

Material for sequencing was PBMCs. The receptor was derived from a woman aged 55 to 70 in good health and CMV-seropositive.

Here the CDR3 reads CASSLFDEQYF. CDR3 coding DNA: TGCGCCAGCAGCTTGTTCGACGAGCAGTACTTC. This chain connects TRBV5-1 to TRBJ2-7; no clear D. This CDR3 has 11 amino acids. Germline V gene data show CDR1 as SGHRS and CDR2 as YFSETQ. V was shortened by 1 base and J by 5 bases, with 4 bases between the two germline ends.